The 10 T cell receptor beta chains below all came from one sample that was sequenced in a study of CD8 T cells in ankylosing spondylitis. General study points: A motif in TCR beta, a set of eight highly homologous variants, appeared characteristic of ankylosing spondylitis blood.

Their cognate antigens are unknown. TCRdb reprocessed the 5' RACE reads via MiXCR and lists one record per CDR3 protein. Here the sample spans about 840,000 distinct CDR3 sequences, approximately 10% being singletons. The sample comprised blood, either unsorted or a sorted T cell fraction (not recorded which). These receptor sequences come from a male donor with ankylosing spondylitis.

The DNA for the CDR3 is TGTGCCAGCAGCTTTCCGGGAGGGAGGTCCGGGGAGCTGTTTTTT. This codes for CASSFPGGRSGELFF. This sequence joins TRBV5-6 and TRBJ2-2; 8 bases align to TRBD2. J gave up 6 bases and V 2 bases, and 6 bases lay outside the gene matches. Germline V lookup: CDR1 SGHDT, CDR2 YYEEEE. This CDR3 contains 15 residues.

This clonotype was seen ten or more times. The V call is TRBV29-1, the J call TRBJ2-3; the D is unclear. The CDR3 sequence is 12 residues long. In germline, CDR1 is SQVTM, CDR2 ANQGSEA. V lost 1 base and J lost 4, with 6 bases in between. CDR3 sequence: CSVEGLSDTQYF. The DNA for the CDR3 is TGCAGCGTTGAAGGACTTTCAGATACGCAGTATTTT.

This chain joins TRBV7-2 and TRBJ1-6; 8 bases map to TRBD1. This CDR3 has 13 residues. Germline CDR1 is SGHTA and CDR2 is FQGNSA. V lost 6 bases and J lost 10; bases outside the gene matches: 5. CDR3 loop: CASRQTGESPLHF. CDR3 DNA: TGTGCCAGCAGGCAGACAGGGGAATCACCCCTCCACTTT.

This clonotype was observed a handful of times. V usage is TRBV18 and J usage is TRBJ1-1; unclear D gene. The germline CDR1 and CDR2 sequences are KGHSH and LQKENI. CDR3 size: 15 residues. The V and J ends lost 1 base and 5 bases respectively, with 14 bases between them. CDR3 in amino acids: CASSPRVFGETEAFF. CDR3 nucleotide sequence: TGTGCCAGCTCACCACGGGTGTTTGGTGAGACTGAAGCTTTCTTT.

This clonotype has a handful of counts. V usage is TRBV27 and J usage is TRBJ2-7; 7 bases line up with TRBD1. Trimming at V came to 4 bases and at J to 0 bases, leaving 6 bases not matched to a gene. The CDR3 is 15 amino acids. Germline V gene sequence: CDR1 MNHEY, CDR2 SMNVEV (reference sequence). The CDR3 DNA is TGTGCCAGCAGTTATGGCAGGGGGATCTCCTACGAGCAGTACTTC. This encodes CASSYGRGISYEQYF.

In its sample, this clonotype was seen a few times. This chain uses TRBV18 with TRBJ1-6; D is ambiguous. CDR3 length equals 15 residues. The V gene's germline CDR1 is KGHSH and CDR2 LQKENI. Trimming took off 2 bases at V and 6 bases at J, with 11 bases between the two ends. CDR3 coding DNA: TGTGCCAGCTCACCATTACAGACAAGTAATTCACCCCTCCACTTT. Amino acid sequence: CASSPLQTSNSPLHF.

The chain recombines TRBV5-1 with TRBJ2-1; D perhaps matches TRBD1 (5 bases). The CDR3 loop spans 15 amino acids. Trimming took 0 bases from V and 2 from J, leaving 9 bases between them. Germline assignment: CDR1 SGHRS and CDR2 YFSETQ. The CDR3 spells CASSLDRRAYNEQFF. The CDR3 nucleotides are TGCGCCAGCAGCTTGGATCGCAGGGCCTACAATGAGCAGTTCTTC.

This clonotype was seen a few times. DNA of the CDR3: TGCAGTGCTAGAGTGGGGCAGGATTCACCCCTCCACTTT. The encoded protein is CSARVGQDSPLHF. The chain couples TRBV20-1 to TRBJ1-6, with D possibly being TRBD1 (5 bases). Germline V lookup: CDR1 DFQATT, CDR2 SNEGSKA (reference sequence). Between the trimmed V and J ends, which lost 1 base and 8 bases, there was a span of 9 bases. The CDR3 runs to 13 residues.

This clonotype was detected only a few times. The chain is built from TRBV5-1 and TRBJ2-7; D is undetermined. Trimming removed 3 bases at V and 3 bases at J, with 22 bases between. CDR3 length: 17 amino acids. The germline CDR1 and CDR2 sequences are SGHRS and YFSETQ. Written as DNA, the CDR3 is TGCGCCAGCAGCTCCTACACTCGATTGTTCAAGTACTACGAGCAGTACTTC. This codes for CASSSYTRLFKYYEQYF. Full variable domain (missing parts from reference TRBV5-1 and TRBJ2-7): KAGVTQTPRYLIKTRGQQVTLSCSPISGHRSVSWYQQTPGQGLQFLFEYFSETQRNKGNFPGRFSGRQFSNSRSEMNVSTLELGDSALYLCASSSYTRLFKYYEQYFGPGTRLTVT.

The chain is built from TRBV7-9 and TRBJ2-3; 10 nucleotides match TRBD2. Looked up from germline, CDR1 is SEHNR and CDR2 is FQNEAQ (reference sequence). This CDR3 has 16 residues. The trim removed 2 bases at V and 4 bases at J, leaving 6 bases unmatched. The CDR3 here is CASSLFRTSGSDTQYF. CDR3 nucleotides: TGTGCCAGCAGCTTATTTCGGACTAGCGGCTCAGATACGCAGTATTTT.